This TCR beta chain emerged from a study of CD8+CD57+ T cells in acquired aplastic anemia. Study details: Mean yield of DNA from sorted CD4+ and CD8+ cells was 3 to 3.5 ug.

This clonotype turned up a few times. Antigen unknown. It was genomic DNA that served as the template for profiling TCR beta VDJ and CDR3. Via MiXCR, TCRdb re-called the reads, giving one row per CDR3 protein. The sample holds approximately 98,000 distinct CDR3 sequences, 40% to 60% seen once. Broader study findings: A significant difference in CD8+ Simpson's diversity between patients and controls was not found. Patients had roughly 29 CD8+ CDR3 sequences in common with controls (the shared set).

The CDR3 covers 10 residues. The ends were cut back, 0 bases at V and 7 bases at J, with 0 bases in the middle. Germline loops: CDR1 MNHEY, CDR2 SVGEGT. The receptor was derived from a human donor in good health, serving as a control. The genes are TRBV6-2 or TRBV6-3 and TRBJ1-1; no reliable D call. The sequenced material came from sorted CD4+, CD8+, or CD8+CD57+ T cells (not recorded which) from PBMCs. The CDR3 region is CASSYSEAFF. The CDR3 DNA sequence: TGTGCCAGCAGTTACTCTGAAGCTTTCTTT.